This entry lists 21 T cell receptor beta chains sequenced from one sample in a study of T cell responses to AZD1222 COVID-19 vaccine. This table comes from immunoSEQ multiplex PCR, and its TCRdb copy is limited to in-frame clones, with some not included. The table has approximately 120,000 clones, 87% seen once. The starting material was peripheral blood, obtained on day 0 of AZD1222 vaccination. The source is an adult in good health.

This chain joins TRBV4-2 and TRBJ2-7; no clear D. V lost 8 bases, J lost 2 bases, and 7 bases lay in between. The CDR3 has 11 residues. Germline lookup yields CDR1 LGHNA and CDR2 YNFKEQ. CDR3 nucleotide sequence: TGTGCCAGCTCGACCGCCTACGAGCAGTACTTC. Residues: CASSTAYEQYF.

The V gene is TRBV6-8, the J gene TRBJ1-2, with D possibly TRBD1 on 6 matching bases. The CDR3 covers 15 residues. CDR1 is MNHGY and CDR2 is SAAAGT in the germline V gene. V was shortened by 5 bases and J by 11 bases, with 24 bases between the two germline ends. The CDR3 nucleotides are TGTGCCAGCAGTAGGGGGGGGGCCCGCGCCCCACATTACACCTTC. This encodes CASSRGGARAPHYTF.

CDR3 residues: CASSRWQGGEKLFF. The CDR3 DNA sequence: TGTGCCAGCAGTCGTTGGCAGGGGGGTGAAAAACTGTTTTTT. The chain recombines TRBV28 with TRBJ1-4; 7 positions agree with TRBD1. Germline lookup yields CDR1 MDHEN and CDR2 SYDVKM. The junction had 7 bases not matched to a gene; V was cut back by 5 bases and J by 7 bases. CDR3 length: 14 amino acids.

This chain's CDR3 is CASRTTGAEAFF. The CDR3 DNA follows: TGTGCCAGCAGGACGACAGGGGCTGAAGCTTTCTTT. V and J are TRBV28 and TRBJ1-1, with 8 bases that match TRBD1. J was trimmed by 6 bases and V by 6 bases; bases with no gene match: 3. The CDR3 loop spans 12 amino acids. CDR1 and CDR2 (germline): MDHEN, SYDVKM.

Comments on this clone: At the DNA level, this CDR3 is encoded by other sequences in the same sample as well. V is TRBV4-3 and J is TRBJ1-2; 9 bases are a match to TRBD1. Trimming cost V 3 bases and J 0 bases; bases outside gene matches: 5. CDR3 length: 16 residues. Germline values: CDR1 LGHNA, CDR2 YSLEER. The CDR3 is CASSQGTGSTNYGYTF. CDR3 DNA: TGCGCCAGCAGCCAGGGGACAGGGTCCACTAACTATGGCTACACCTTC.

The chain has TRBV6-5 and TRBJ2-1; D is possibly TRBD1 or TRBD2 (5 bases each). The CDR3 runs 13 residues. V shed 6 bases and J shed 4 bases, with 10 bases lying between them. Germline loops: CDR1 MNHEY, CDR2 SVGAGI. CDR3 DNA: TGTGCCAGCAGCGGGACCCCTTACAATGAGCAGTTCTTC. Its protein product is CASSGTPYNEQFF.

This clone was seen a handful of times. This chain joins TRBV5-1 and TRBJ2-1, with TRBD2 identical over 11 bases. Per germline, CDR1 SGHRS and CDR2 YFSETQ. The CDR3 is made up of 15 amino acids. The trim removed 5 bases at V and 8 bases at J, leaving 9 bases unmatched. This CDR3 is CASRIGQLAGDEQFF. DNA for the CDR3: TGCGCCAGCAGGATAGGGCAACTAGCGGGGGATGAGCAGTTCTTC.

The rearrangement uses TRBV28 and TRBJ1-2, with D hard to call. V was trimmed by 8 bases and J by 0 bases, leaving 10 bases between them. The CDR3 has 13 amino acids. The germline gives CDR1 MDHEN, CDR2 SYDVKM. CDR3 nucleotides: TGTGCCAGCCGCCCGCGCTCTAACTATGGCTACACCTTC. Its translation: CASRPRSNYGYTF.

This clone has more than one count but fewer than ten. The CDR3 reads CAWSRFEMNTEAFF. CDR3 nucleotides: TGTGCCTGGAGTAGGTTTGAAATGAACACTGAAGCTTTCTTT. V gene TRBV30 combines with J gene TRBJ1-1; D is uncertain. The CDR3 is 14 residues long. Trimming left V 2 bases short and J 0 bases short, with 10 bases between. Germline CDR1 GTSNPN, CDR2 SVGIG (reference sequence).

The chain carries TRBV4-2 and TRBJ2-3, with D maybe TRBD1 (5 bases). V was cut by 0 bases and J by 14 bases, with 18 bases left in between. In germline, CDR1 is LGHNA, CDR2 YNFKEQ. CDR3 length: 14 amino acids. Written as DNA, the CDR3 is TGTGCCAGCAGCCAAGAGATCATAGGGCAGGGAACGTATTTT. This translates into CASSQEIIGQGTYF.

This clone came up a few times. The chain has TRBV19 and TRBJ2-1, with D perhaps TRBD1 or TRBD2 (7 bases each). This CDR3 contains 16 residues. V lost 7 bases, J lost 1 base, and 17 bases lay in between. CDR1 and CDR2 from the germline V gene are LNHDA and SQIVND (reference sequence). The CDR3 spells CASTPGGAVSYNEQFF. The CDR3 DNA is TGTGCCAGTACCCCAGGGGGGGCCGTTTCCTACAATGAGCAGTTCTTC.

This chain uses TRBV5-5 with TRBJ1-3; D might be TRBD1 (6 bases). CDR3 size: 15 residues. Germline CDR1 is SGHKS and CDR2 is YYEKEE (reference sequence). V lost 0 bases and J 3 bases, leaving 10 bases between the germline ends. CDR3 nucleotide sequence: TGTGCCAGCAGCTTGGCGGGGGGCAGTGGAAACACCATATATTTT. Protein product: CASSLAGGSGNTIYF.

This clone was observed a handful of times. CDR3 bases: TGTGCCAGCAGCCAAGAGGCAGGCCACGAGGAGCAGTACTTC. Translation gives CASSQEAGHEEQYF. The rearrangement links TRBV3-1 (or the pseudogene TRBV3-2) to TRBJ2-7; no firm D call. The V and J ends lost 0 bases and 7 bases respectively, with 13 bases between them. Germline V lookup: CDR1 LGHDT, CDR2 YNNKEL (reference sequence). The CDR3 covers 14 residues.

V and J are TRBV11-2 and TRBJ2-7, with 10 bases lining up with TRBD2. V lost 5 bases, J lost 4 bases, and 8 bases stayed unmatched. CDR3 length equals 15 residues. Germline CDR1 is SGHAT and CDR2 is FQNNGV. The CDR3 sequence is CASSAASSGGYEQYF. As DNA, the CDR3 is TGTGCCAGCAGCGCCGCCTCTAGCGGGGGTTACGAGCAGTACTTC.

The V and J genes are TRBV24-1 and TRBJ2-7, with D maybe TRBD2 (5 bases). V gave up 9 bases and J gave up 7 bases, with 18 bases separating them. Germline loops: CDR1 KGHDR, CDR2 SFDVKD. This CDR3 has 13 amino acids. The chain's CDR3 is CATGASGAGEQYF. The CDR3 DNA reads TGTGCCACCGGAGCGTCGGGCGCGGGTGAGCAGTACTTC.

A remark on this clone: Other DNA sequences in this sample translate to the same CDR3. The CDR3 DNA reads as TGTGCCAGCAGCATAGAGCAGACAAGGGCGAACACCGGGGAGCTGTTTTTT. Protein sequence: CASSIEQTRANTGELFF. This chain links TRBV7-2 with TRBJ2-2; D not resolved. The germline V gene has CDR1 SGHTA and CDR2 FQGNSA. Trimming pared 5 bases from V and 0 bases from J, leaving 16 bases between. The CDR3 extends over 17 amino acids.

V usage is TRBV5-1 and J usage is TRBJ1-1; possible D gene TRBD1, 6 bases. The CDR3 has 14 amino acids. Deletions cut 4 bases from V and 3 bases from J, with 13 bases between. Germline assignment: CDR1 SGHRS and CDR2 YFSETQ. In DNA, the CDR3 is TGCGCCAGCAGCCCCCGAGGGGGGGACACTGAAGCTTTCTTT. It codes for CASSPRGGDTEAFF. The variable domain in full, with the rest retrieved from reference TRBV5-1 and TRBJ1-1, is KAGVTQTPRYLIKTRGQQVTLSCSPISGHRSVSWYQQTPGQGLQFLFEYFSETQRNKGNFPGRFSGRQFSNSRSEMNVSTLELGDSALYLCASSPRGGDTEAFFGQGTRLTVV.

This clone was observed a single time. The CDR3 coding sequence is TGCGCCAGCAGCTTGGCCCGGAGACTAGCCACGATTGGAGAGACCCAGTACTTC. The encoded protein is CASSLARRLATIGETQYF. The chain carries TRBV5-1 and TRBJ2-5, with 7 nucleotides matching TRBD2. With V trimmed by 0 bases and J by 4 bases, 15 bases remained unmatched. Germline-derived CDR1 and CDR2 are SGHRS and YFSETQ. The CDR3 is 18 residues long.

The rearrangement joins TRBV14 to TRBJ2-5; D call uncertain. Germline assignment: CDR1 SGHDN and CDR2 FVKESK. V lost 1 base and J 8 bases, leaving 8 bases between the germline ends. The CDR3 loop spans 12 amino acids. The DNA of the CDR3 is TGTGCCAGCAGCCAAGGAGAGGCAACCCAGTACTTC. Protein: CASSQGEATQYF.

The V and J genes are TRBV7-9 and TRBJ2-2; perhaps TRBD2 as D (5 bases). CDR1 is SEHNR and CDR2 is FQNEAQ in the germline V gene (reference sequence). The CDR3 has 15 amino acids. Trimming took off 3 bases at V and 3 bases at J, with 11 bases between the two ends. This CDR3 reads CASSLGDGDTGELFF. In nucleotides, the CDR3 is TGTGCCAGCAGCTTGGGTGACGGGGACACCGGGGAGCTGTTTTTT.

The rearrangement links TRBV15 to TRBJ1-5; D may be TRBD1 (6 bases). Germline CDR1 and CDR2: LNHNV and YYDKDF (reference sequence). CDR3 length equals 17 residues. V lost 0 bases to trimming and J lost 1 base, with 13 bases between them. The CDR3 DNA reads TGTGCCACCAGCAGAGAGTACAGGGCGGTAAGCAATCAGCCCCAGCATTTT. This translates into CATSREYRAVSNQPQHF.